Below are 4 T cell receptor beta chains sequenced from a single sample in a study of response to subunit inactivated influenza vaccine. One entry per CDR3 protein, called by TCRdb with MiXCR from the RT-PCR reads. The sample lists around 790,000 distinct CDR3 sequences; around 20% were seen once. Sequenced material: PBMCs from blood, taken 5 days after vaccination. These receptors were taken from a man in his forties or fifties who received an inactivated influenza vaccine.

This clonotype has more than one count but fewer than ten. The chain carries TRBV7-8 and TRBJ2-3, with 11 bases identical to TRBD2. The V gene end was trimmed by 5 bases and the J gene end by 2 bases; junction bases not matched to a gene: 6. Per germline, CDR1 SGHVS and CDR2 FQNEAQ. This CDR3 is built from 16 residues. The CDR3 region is CASSQLAGGPTDTQYF. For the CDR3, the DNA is TGTGCCAGCAGCCAGCTAGCGGGAGGTCCCACAGATACGCAGTATTTT.

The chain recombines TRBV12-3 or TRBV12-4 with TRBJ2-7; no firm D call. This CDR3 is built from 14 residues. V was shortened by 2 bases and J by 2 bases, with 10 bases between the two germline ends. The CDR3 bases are TGTGCCAGCAGTTTAAGCAGCAGCACCTACGAGCAGTACTTC. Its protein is CASSLSSSTYEQYF.

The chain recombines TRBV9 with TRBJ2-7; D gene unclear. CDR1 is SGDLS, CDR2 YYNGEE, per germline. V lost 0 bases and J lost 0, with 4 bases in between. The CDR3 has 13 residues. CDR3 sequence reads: CASSVAPSYEQYF. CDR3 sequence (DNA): TGTGCCAGCAGCGTAGCTCCCTCCTACGAGCAGTACTTC. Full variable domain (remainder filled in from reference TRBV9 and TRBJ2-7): DSGVTQTPKHLITATGQRVTLRCSPRSGDLSVYWYQQSLDQGLQFLIQYYNGEERAKGNILERFSAQQFPDLHSELNLSSLELGDSALYFCASSVAPSYEQYFGPGTRLTVT.

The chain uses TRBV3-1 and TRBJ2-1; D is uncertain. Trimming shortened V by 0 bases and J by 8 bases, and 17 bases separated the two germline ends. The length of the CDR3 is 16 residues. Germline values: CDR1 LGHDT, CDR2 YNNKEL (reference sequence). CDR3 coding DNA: TGTGCCAGCAGCCAAGACGGGCAGTTAGGAGCCTATGAGCAGTTCTTC. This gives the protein CASSQDGQLGAYEQFF.